This T cell receptor beta chain came from a study of T cells expressing NK-cell markers. Across the whole study: TCR beta repertoires came from sorted CD3+CD56+NKG2C+, CD3+CD56+NKG2C- and CD3+CD56-NKG2C+ T cells. Among eight sequenced donors, seven carried HCMV seropositivity while one was seronegative.

TCR beta cDNA was generated via 5'RACE template switching incorporating UMIs. TCRdb reanalyzed the 5' RACE reads and collapses them to one entry per CDR3 protein, without DNA. Here the sample table reports 400,000 to 500,000 distinct CDR3 sequences. Overall study results and limits: These clonotypes also led the CD3+CD56-NKG2C+ fraction in a handful of donors.

Comment on this clonotype: Its antigen remains unknown.

This CDR3 has 16 residues. In germline, CDR1 is SGHVS, CDR2 FQNEAQ. The TCR comes from a woman between 18 and 69 years old in good health. The chain employs TRBV7-8 and TRBJ2-1; the TRBD2 assignment by TCRdb is unverifiable without DNA. The sequenced sample was blood T cells: a sorted CD56 or NKG2C T cell subset, CD4+ or CD8+ T cells, or bulk PBMC T cells (not recorded which). The CDR3 protein is CASSLKRDSPYNEQFF. The full variable domain, with the rest looked up from reference TRBV7-8 and TRBJ2-1, is GAGVSQSPRYKVAKRGQDVALRCDPISGHVSLFWYQQALGQGPEFLTYFQNEAQLDKSGLPSDRFFAERPEGSVSTLKIQRTQQEDSAVYLCASSLKRDSPYNEQFFGPGTRLTVL.